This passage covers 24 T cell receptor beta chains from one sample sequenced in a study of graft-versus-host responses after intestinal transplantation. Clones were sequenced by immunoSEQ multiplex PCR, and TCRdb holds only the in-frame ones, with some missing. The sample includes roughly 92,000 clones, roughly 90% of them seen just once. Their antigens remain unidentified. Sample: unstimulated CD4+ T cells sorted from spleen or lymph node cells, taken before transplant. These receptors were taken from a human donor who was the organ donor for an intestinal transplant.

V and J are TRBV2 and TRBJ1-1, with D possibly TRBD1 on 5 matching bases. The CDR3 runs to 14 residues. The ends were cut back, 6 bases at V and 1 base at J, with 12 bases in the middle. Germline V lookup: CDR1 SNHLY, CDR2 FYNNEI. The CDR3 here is CASRWAGPNTEAFF. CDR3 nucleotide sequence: TGTGCCAGCAGGTGGGCAGGGCCGAACACTGAAGCTTTCTTT.

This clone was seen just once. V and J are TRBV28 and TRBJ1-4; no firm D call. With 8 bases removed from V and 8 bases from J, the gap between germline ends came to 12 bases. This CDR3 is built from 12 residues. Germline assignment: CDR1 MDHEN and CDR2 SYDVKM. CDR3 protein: CASRKGGEKLFF. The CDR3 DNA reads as TGTGCCAGCCGAAAGGGAGGGGAAAAACTGTTTTTT.

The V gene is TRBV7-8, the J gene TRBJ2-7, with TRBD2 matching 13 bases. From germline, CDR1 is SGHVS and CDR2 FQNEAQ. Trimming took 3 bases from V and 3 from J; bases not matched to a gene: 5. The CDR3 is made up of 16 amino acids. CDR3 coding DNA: TGTGCCAGCAGCTTGACCCGACTAGCGGGAGGCTACGAGCAGTACTTC. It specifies CASSLTRLAGGYEQYF.

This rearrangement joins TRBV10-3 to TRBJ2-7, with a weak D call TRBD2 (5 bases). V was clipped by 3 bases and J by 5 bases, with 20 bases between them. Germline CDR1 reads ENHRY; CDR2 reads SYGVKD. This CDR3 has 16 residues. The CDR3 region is CAISDFSVRVLDEQYF. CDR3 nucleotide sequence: TGTGCCATCAGTGATTTTTCGGTGAGGGTCCTGGACGAGCAGTACTTC.

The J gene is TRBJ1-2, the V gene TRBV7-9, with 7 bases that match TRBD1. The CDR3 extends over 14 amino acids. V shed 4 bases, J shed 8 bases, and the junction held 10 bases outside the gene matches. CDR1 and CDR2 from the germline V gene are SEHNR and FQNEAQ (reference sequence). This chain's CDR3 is CASSSEGGAGGYTF. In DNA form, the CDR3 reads TGTGCCAGCAGCTCAGAAGGGGGCGCAGGGGGCTACACCTTC.

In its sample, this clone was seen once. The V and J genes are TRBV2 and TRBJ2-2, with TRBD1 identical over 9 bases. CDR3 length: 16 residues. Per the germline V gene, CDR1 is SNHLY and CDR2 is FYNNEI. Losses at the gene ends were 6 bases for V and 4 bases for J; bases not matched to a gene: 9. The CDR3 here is CASRRDREVFTGELFF. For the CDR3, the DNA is TGTGCCAGCAGGAGGGACAGGGAAGTATTCACCGGGGAGCTGTTTTTT.

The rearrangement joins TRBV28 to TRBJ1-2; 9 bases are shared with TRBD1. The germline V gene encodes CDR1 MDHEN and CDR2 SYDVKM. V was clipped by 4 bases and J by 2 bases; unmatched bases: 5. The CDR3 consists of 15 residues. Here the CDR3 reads CASSSSGTGNYGYTF. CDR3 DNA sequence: TGTGCCAGCAGTTCCTCCGGGACAGGGAACTATGGCTACACCTTC.

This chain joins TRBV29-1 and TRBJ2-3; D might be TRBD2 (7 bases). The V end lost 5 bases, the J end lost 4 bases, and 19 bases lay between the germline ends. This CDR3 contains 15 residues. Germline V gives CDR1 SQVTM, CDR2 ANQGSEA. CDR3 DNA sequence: TGCAGCGTTCGGGGGGTGCGGGGGCCTTCAGATACGCAGTATTTT. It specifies CSVRGVRGPSDTQYF.

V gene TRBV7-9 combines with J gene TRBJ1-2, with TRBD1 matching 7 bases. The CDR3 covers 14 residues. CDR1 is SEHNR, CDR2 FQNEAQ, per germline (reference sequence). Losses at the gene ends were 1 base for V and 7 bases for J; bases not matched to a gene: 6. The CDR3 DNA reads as TGTGCCAGCAGCTTAGGAAGGGGGCCGGGTGGCTACACCTTC. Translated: CASSLGRGPGGYTF. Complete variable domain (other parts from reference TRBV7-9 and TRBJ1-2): DTGVSQNPRHKITKRGQNVTFRCDPISEHNRLYWYRQTLGQGPEFLTYFQNEAQLEKSRLLSDRFSAERPKGSFSTLEIQRTEQGDSAMYLCASSLGRGPGGYTFGSGTRLTVV.

CDR3 sequence (DNA): TGTGCCAGCAGCACGGGGGTTACCTCCTACGAGCAGTACTTC. Its translation: CASSTGVTSYEQYF. The chain links TRBV11-2 to TRBJ2-7; tentatively, D is TRBD2 (6 bases). The V end was cut by 5 bases, the J end by 0 bases, with 11 bases between. Germline V gene data show CDR1 as SGHAT and CDR2 as FQNNGV. The CDR3 is made up of 14 amino acids.

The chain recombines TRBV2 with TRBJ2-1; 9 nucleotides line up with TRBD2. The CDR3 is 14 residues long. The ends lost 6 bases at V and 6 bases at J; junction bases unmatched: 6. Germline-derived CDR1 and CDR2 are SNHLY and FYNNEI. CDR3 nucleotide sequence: TGTGCCAGCAGAAGCGGGGGGAGGGTCAATGAGCAGTTCTTC. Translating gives CASRSGGRVNEQFF.

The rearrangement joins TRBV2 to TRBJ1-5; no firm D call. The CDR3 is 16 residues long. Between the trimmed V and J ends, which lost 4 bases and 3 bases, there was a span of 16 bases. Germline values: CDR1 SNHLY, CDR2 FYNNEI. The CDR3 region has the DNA TGTGCCAGCAGTGTGGGAGCACGGAGCACCAATCAGCCCCAGCATTTT. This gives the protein CASSVGARSTNQPQHF.

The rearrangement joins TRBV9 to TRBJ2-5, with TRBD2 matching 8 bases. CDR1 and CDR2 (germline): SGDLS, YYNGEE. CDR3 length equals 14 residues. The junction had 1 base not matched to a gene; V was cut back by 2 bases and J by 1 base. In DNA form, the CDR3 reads TGTGCCAGCAGCGTCACTAGCGGCCAAGAGACCCAGTACTTC. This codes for CASSVTSGQETQYF. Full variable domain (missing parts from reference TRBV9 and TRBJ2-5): DSGVTQTPKHLITATGQRVTLRCSPRSGDLSVYWYQQSLDQGLQFLIQYYNGEERAKGNILERFSAQQFPDLHSELNLSSLELGDSALYFCASSVTSGQETQYFGPGTRLLVL.

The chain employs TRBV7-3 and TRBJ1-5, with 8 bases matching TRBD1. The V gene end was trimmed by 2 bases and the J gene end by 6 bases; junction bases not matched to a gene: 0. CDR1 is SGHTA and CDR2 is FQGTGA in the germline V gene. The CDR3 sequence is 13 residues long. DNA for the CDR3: TGTGCCAGCAGCTTAGGACAGGGTCAGCCCCAGCATTTT. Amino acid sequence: CASSLGQGQPQHF.

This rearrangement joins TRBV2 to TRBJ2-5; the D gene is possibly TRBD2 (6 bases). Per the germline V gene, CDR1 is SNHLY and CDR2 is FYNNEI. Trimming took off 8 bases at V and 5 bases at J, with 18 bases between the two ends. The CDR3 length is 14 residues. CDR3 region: CASGRASVWETQYF. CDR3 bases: TGTGCCAGCGGCCGGGCTAGCGTTTGGGAGACCCAGTACTTC.

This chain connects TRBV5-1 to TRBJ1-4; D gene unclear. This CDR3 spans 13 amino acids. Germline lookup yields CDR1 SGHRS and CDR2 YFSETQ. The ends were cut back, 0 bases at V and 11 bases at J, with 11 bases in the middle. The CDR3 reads CASSLDAGTKLFF. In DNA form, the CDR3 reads TGCGCCAGCAGCTTGGATGCGGGAACGAAACTGTTTTTT.

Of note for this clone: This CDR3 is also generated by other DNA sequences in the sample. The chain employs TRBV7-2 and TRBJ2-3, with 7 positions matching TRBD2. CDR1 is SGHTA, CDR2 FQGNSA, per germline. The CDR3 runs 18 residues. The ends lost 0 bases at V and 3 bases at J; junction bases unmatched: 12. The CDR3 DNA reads TGTGCCAGCAGCTTAGCGAGGCTGGCGGGAGAGGTGACAGATACGCAGTATTTT. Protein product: CASSLARLAGEVTDTQYF.

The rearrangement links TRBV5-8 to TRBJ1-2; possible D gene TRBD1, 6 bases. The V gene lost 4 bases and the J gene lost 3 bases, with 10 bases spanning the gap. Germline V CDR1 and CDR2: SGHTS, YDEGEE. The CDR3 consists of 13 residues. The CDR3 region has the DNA TGTGCCAGCAGCCGACAGGCCCACTATGGCTACACCTTC. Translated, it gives CASSRQAHYGYTF.

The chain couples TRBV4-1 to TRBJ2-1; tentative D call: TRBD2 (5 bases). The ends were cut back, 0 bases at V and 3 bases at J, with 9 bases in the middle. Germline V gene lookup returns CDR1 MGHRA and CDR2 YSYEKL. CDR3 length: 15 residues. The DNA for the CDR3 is TGCGCCAGCAGCCAAGATCGGCGGGTCTACAATGAGCAGTTCTTC. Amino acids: CASSQDRRVYNEQFF.

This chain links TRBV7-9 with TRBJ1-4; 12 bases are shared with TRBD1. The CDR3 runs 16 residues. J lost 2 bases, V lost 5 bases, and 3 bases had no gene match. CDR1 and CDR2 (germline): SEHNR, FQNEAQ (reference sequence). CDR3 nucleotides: TGTGCCAGCAGCCCGGGACAGGGGGCGACTAATGAAAAACTGTTTTTT. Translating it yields CASSPGQGATNEKLFF.

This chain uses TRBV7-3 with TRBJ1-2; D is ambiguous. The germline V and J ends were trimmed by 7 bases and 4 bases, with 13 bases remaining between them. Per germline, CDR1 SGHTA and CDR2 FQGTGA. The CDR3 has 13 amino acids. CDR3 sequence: CASTNGRGYGYTF. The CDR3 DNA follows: TGTGCCAGCACCAACGGCCGGGGCTATGGCTACACCTTC.

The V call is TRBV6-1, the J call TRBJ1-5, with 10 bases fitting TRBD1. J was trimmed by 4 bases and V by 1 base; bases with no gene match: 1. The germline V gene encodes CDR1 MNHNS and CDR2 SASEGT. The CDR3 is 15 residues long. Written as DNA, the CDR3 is TGTGCCAGCAGTGAAGGGGGACAGGGGAATCAGCCCCAGCATTTT. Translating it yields CASSEGGQGNQPQHF.

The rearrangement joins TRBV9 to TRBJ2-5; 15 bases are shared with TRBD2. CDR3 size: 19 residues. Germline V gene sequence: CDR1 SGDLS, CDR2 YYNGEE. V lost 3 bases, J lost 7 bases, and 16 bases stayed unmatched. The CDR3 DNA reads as TGTGCCAGCAGCGCCGAGGAGGGACTAGCGGGAGGAGGGAGAGGGACCCAGTACTTC. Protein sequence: CASSAEEGLAGGGRGTQYF. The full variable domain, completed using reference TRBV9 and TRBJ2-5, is DSGVTQTPKHLITATGQRVTLRCSPRSGDLSVYWYQQSLDQGLQFLIQYYNGEERAKGNILERFSAQQFPDLHSELNLSSLELGDSALYFCASSAEEGLAGGGRGTQYFGPGTRLLVL.

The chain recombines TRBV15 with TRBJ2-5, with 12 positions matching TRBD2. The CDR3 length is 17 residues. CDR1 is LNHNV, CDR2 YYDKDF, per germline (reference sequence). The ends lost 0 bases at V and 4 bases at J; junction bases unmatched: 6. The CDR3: CATSRDLAGGRGETQYF. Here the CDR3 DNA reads TGTGCCACCAGCAGAGATCTAGCGGGAGGGCGGGGAGAGACCCAGTACTTC.